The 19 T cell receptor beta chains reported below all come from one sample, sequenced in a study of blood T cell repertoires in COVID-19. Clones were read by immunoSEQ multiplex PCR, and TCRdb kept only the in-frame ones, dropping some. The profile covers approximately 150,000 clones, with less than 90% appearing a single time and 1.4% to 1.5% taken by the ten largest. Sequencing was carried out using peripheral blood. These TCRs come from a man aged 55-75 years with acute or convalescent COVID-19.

The CDR3 DNA is TGTGCCAGCAGCCAGTCCGGGACAGGGACCCGGAGTGAAAAACTGTTTTTT. Protein: CASSQSGTGTRSEKLFF. The chain is built from TRBV4-2 and TRBJ1-4, with 9 bases that match TRBD1. Trimming took 3 bases from V and 7 from J; bases not matched to a gene: 12. This CDR3 has 17 amino acids. Germline V gene sequence: CDR1 LGHNA, CDR2 YNFKEQ.

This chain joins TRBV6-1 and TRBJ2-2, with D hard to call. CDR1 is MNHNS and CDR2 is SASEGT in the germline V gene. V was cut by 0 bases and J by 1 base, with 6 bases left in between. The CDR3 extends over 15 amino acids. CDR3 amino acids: CASSEASGNTGELFF. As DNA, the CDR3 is TGTGCCAGCAGTGAAGCTTCAGGGAACACCGGGGAGCTGTTTTTT.

The CDR3 DNA reads TGCGCCAGCAGCTTGACCGGACAGGGTCCTACCTCCTACAATGAGCAGTTCTTC. It yields the protein CASSLTGQGPTSYNEQFF. This chain uses TRBV5-1 with TRBJ2-1; 8 bases match TRBD1. Germline trimming cut 1 base from V and 0 bases from J; bases unmatched to any gene: 9. CDR3 size: 18 residues. Germline lookup yields CDR1 SGHRS and CDR2 YFSETQ.

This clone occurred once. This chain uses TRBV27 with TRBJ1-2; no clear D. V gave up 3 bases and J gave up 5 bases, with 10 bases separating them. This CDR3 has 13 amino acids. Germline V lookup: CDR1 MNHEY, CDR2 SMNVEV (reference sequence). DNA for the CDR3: TGTGCCAGCAGTTTTCGAGGGTTGTATGGCTACACCTTC. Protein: CASSFRGLYGYTF.

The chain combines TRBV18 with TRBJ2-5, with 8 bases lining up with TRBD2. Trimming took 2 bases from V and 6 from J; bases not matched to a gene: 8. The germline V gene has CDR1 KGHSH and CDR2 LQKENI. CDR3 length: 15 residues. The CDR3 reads CASSPSYGGEQTQYF. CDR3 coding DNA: TGTGCCAGCTCACCATCTTACGGGGGGGAGCAGACCCAGTACTTC.

The CDR3 spells CSVEKGKQMRAGYTF. In DNA form, the CDR3 reads TGCAGCGTTGAAAAGGGCAAACAAATGAGGGCTGGCTACACCTTC. The chain has TRBV29-1 and TRBJ1-2; D not certain. V shed 2 bases and J shed 7 bases, with 20 bases lying between them. This CDR3 contains 15 residues. CDR1 and CDR2 from the germline V gene are SQVTM and ANQGSEA.

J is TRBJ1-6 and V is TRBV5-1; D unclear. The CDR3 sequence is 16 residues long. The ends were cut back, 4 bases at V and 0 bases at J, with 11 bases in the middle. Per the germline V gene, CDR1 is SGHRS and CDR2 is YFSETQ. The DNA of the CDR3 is TGCGCCAGCAGCATGGACGGTAGCTCCTATAATTCACCCCTCCACTTT. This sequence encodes CASSMDGSSYNSPLHF.

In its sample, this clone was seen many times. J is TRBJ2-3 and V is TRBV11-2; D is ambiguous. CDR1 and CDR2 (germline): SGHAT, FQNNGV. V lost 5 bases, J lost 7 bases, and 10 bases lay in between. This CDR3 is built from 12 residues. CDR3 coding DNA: TGTGCCAGCAGCCGTTATTCTCATACGCAGTATTTT. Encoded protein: CASSRYSHTQYF.

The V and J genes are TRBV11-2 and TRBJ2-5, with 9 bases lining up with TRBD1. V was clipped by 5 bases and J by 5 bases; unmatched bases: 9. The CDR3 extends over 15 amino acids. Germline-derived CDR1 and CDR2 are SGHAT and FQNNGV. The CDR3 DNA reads TGTGCCAGCAGCCCGGGGGACAGGGTGGGGGAGACCCAGTACTTC. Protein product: CASSPGDRVGETQYF.

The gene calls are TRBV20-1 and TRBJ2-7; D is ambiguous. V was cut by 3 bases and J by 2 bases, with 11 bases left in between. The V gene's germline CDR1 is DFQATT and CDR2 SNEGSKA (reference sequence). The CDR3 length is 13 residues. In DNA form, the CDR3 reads TGCAGTGCTAGTTCGCCGACAACCTACGAGCAGTACTTC. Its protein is CSASSPTTYEQYF.

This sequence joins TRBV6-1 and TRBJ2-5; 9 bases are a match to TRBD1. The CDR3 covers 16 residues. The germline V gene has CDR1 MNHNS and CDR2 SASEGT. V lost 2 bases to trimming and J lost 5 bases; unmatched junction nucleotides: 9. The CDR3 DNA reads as TGTGCCAGCAGTGAATCGTCGGGACAGGGAAGCGAGACCCAGTACTTC. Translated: CASSESSGQGSETQYF.

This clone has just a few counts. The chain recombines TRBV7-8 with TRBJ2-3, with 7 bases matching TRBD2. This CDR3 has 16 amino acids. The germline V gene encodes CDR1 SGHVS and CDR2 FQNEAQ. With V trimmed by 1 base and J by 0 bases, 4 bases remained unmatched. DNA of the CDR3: TGTGCCAGCAGCTTAGTTACGGGACTAAGCACAGATACGCAGTATTTT. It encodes CASSLVTGLSTDTQYF.

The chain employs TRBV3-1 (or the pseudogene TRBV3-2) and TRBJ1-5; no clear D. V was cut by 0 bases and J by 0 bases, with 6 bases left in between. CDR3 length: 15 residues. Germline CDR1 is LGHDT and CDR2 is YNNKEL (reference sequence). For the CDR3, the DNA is TGTGCCAGCAGCCAAGATCGGGGTAGCAATCAGCCCCAGCATTTT. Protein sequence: CASSQDRGSNQPQHF.

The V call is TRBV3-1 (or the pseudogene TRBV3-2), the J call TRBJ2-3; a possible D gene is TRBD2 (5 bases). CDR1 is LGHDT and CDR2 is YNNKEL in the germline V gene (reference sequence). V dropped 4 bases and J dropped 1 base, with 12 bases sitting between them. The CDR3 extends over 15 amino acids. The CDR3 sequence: CASSPRVEGTDTQYF. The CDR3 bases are TGTGCCAGCAGCCCCCGGGTGGAGGGCACAGATACGCAGTATTTT.

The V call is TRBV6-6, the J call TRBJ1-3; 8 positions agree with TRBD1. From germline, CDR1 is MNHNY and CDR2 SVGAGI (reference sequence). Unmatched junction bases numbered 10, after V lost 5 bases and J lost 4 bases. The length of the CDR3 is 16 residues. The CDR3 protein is CASSPSSTGAGNTIYF. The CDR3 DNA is TGTGCCAGCAGTCCCTCCTCGACAGGGGCCGGAAACACCATATATTTT.

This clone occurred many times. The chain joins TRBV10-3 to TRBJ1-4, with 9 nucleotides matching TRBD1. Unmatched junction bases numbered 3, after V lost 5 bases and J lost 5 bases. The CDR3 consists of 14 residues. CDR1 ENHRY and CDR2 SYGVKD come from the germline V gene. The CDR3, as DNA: TGTGCCATCAGTAGGGACAGGGAGAATGAAAAACTGTTTTTT. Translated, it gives CAISRDRENEKLFF.

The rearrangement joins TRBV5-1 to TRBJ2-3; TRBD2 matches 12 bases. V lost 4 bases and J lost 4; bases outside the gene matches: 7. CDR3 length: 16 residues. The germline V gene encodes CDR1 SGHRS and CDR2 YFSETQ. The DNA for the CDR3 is TGCGCCAGCAGCGACCTAGCGGGAGGGCCGTCAGATACGCAGTATTTT. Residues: CASSDLAGGPSDTQYF.

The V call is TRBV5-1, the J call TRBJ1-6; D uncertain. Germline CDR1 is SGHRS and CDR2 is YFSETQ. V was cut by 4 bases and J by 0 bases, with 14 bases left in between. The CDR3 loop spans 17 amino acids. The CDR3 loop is CASSPGPPVSYNSPLHF. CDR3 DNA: TGCGCCAGCAGCCCTGGGCCTCCAGTCTCCTATAATTCACCCCTCCACTTT. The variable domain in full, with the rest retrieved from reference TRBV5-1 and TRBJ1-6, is KAGVTQTPRYLIKTRGQQVTLSCSPISGHRSVSWYQQTPGQGLQFLFEYFSETQRNKGNFPGRFSGRQFSNSRSEMNVSTLELGDSALYLCASSPGPPVSYNSPLHFGNGTRLTVT.

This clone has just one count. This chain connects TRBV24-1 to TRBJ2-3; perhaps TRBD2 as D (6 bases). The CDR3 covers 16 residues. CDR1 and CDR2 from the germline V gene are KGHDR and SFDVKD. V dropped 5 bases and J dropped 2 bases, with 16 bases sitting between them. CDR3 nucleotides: TGTGCCACCAGTGGCTTAGCGGAGATAAACACAGATACGCAGTATTTT. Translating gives CATSGLAEINTDTQYF.